The subject of this entry is one T cell receptor (beta chain). Trimming at V came to 5 bases and at J to 7 bases, leaving 7 bases not matched to a gene. The CDR3 is made up of 14 amino acids. Germline CDR1 DFQATT, CDR2 SNEGSKA (reference sequence). This entry is derived from a study of blood T cells in healthy people across ages. With a J-beta primer mix and a sample-barcoded 5' primer, a second PCR ran roughly 7 to 11 cycles. Using its own MiXCR run on the 5' RACE reads, TCRdb lists one record per CDR3 protein. Found here are 1 million to 1.2 million distinct CDR3 sequences, around two fifths of them singletons; the top ten hold 10% to 15%.

Specimen: blood. V usage is TRBV20-1 and J usage is TRBJ2-2; TRBD1 agrees at 10 bases. This clonotype was sampled from a man between 18 and 29 years old in good health. CDR3 amino acids: CSAPQGQGNGELFF. The CDR3 coding sequence is TGCAGTGCTCCACAGGGACAGGGGAACGGGGAGCTGTTTTTT.